This T cell receptor beta chain comes out of a study of blood T cell dynamics during melanoma immunotherapy (TCRdb year 2020). The study in broad terms: All patients had metastatic melanoma and were given first-line pembrolizumab or nivolumab plus ipilimumab as standard of care in the United Kingdom. To find early correlates of response, peripheral T cell receptor repertoires were profiled in metastatic melanoma patients before and after one cycle of checkpoint inhibitor therapy. A training cohort was formed from consecutive patients, and a further independent group of patients from the same centre was pooled into an external validation set.

The sample's time point label is to be understood as: week 3, after first cycle of checkpoint inhibitor. Blood samples were collected before treatment (T0) and at week 3 (W3), after the first cycle of checkpoint blockade. Except for a couple of patients with rapid clinical progression, response was assessed 12 weeks after the first infusion by RECIST 1.1; disease control meant complete response, partial response or stable disease. Any patient who had received prior systemic cancer treatment, was on concomitant immunosuppressant therapy or had synchronous other active malignancies was excluded. To track both circulating cells and T cell turnover, TCR beta was sequenced from bulk PBMC as well as from plasma cell-free DNA. PBMC were isolated from blood with Lymphoprep and SepMate tubes, followed by red cell lysis. QIAamp DNA Blood Mini kits were used to extract DNA from PBMC and from sorted T cell subsets.

Broad study findings and their caveats: The relatively small sample size was recognized as a factor that could limit how well the results generalize. Whether the T cell clones behind the repertoire changes were melanoma-specific or instead reflected general immune activation was something the study could not determine. Patients who later achieved disease control showed a bifurcated PBMC repertoire reorganization at W3, with increased clonality or increased diversity, unlike progressors.

Including the terminal cysteine and phenylalanine, the CDR3 comprises 14 residues. Kept here is only the CDR3 DNA, which spans 42 bases and is read in frame from base 1. CDR1 and CDR2, per the germline V gene (reference sequence), are SGHKS and YYEKEE. Trimming leaves V shorter by 3 bases and J shorter by 5 bases, with the junction holding 6 bases beyond the gene matches. The table lists this clone with a count of one. The specificity of this receptor is unknown. Base-call qualities are not available, and no considerably larger clone is one nucleotide away. For every bulk PBMC sample, a fixed 350 ng of DNA was loaded. TCR beta CDR3 sequences were amplified from genomic DNA using the immunoSEQ TCRb Assay kit according to manufacturer instructions. The KAPA Library Quantification Kit for Illumina platforms was used to quantify the pooled libraries by qPCR. Pooled libraries were sequenced on an Illumina NextSeq 500, clustered at about 0.6-1.2 pM. Regarding the original processing steps: TCR data were analyzed with immunoSEQ ANALYZER and the R LymphoSeq package. A rearrangement efficiency score was calculated as productive divided by the sum of productive and non-productive CDR3 sequences. Clonality was measured with the Gini coefficient and diversity with the Renyi index at alpha=1, compared pairwise between timepoints within each patient. Clonal relatedness used an edit distance of 3, and repertoire similarity used the Bhattacharyya coefficient, both computed in LymphoSeq. Linear discriminant analysis on week-3 changes in clonality and diversity was built with the R MASS and caret packages to classify response. Held by TCRdb, this immuneACCESS table contains in-frame sequences only and omits some clones. Under half of the omission traces to an unresolved V gene where checked; the cause of the rest is unknown. V and J calls and clone size follow that table, whereas D and trimming were derived from the DNA. The sample table lists 25,000 to 35,000 clones, 65% to 85% of them with a count of one. The top ten constitute over 9% of the sample.

The clonotype comes from a human donor with melanoma. This sequence uses TRBV5-5 and TRBJ2-5; 8 junctional bases match TRBD1. The specimen comprised blood, sampled from a patient treated with checkpoint blockade. The CDR3 in this case is CASSSGTGRETQYF. In nucleotide form, the sequence is TGTGCCAGCAGCTCGGGGACAGGCCGGGAGACCCAGTACTTC.